The rows below give T cell receptor beta chains drawn from one sample of a study of blood T cells in healthy people across ages. TCRdb reanalysed the 5' RACE reads using MiXCR and keeps one entry per CDR3 protein. The sample includes under 2 million distinct CDR3 sequences, around 36% seen only once; the top ten take approximately 11%. Specimen: blood. The receptors were gathered from a woman in her 30s in good health. Both conserved end residues are part of each CDR3. A D gene is named only where the DNA matches it firmly. Some rows mark clone size as missing; the rest say once, few, many or name a class of expanded clone.

size	V	J	D	CDR3	DNA
few	TRBV2	TRBJ2-3	NA	CASSEWGRGTDTQYF	TGTGCCAGCAGTGAATGGGGGCGCGGCACAGATACGCAGTATTTT
few	TRBV21-1	TRBJ1-5	NA	CASSFRDRGNQPQHF	TGTGCCAGCAGCTTCCGGGACAGAGGGAATCAGCCCCAGCATTTT
NA	TRBV7-2	TRBJ1-1	NA	CASSLRGPAFF	TGTGCCAGCAGCTTGAGAGGGCCAGCTTTCTTT
NA	TRBV5-4	TRBJ2-5	NA	CASSLIDSQETQYF	TGTGCCAGCAGCCTAATTGACTCGCAAGAGACCCAGTACTTC
few	TRBV9	TRBJ1-1	NA	CASSPVRDAEAFF	TGTGCCAGCAGTCCTGTACGGGACGCTGAAGCTTTCTTT
few	TRBV13	TRBJ2-3	NA	CASSQRGQEDTQYF	TGTGCCAGCAGCCAACGTGGGCAGGAAGATACGCAGTATTTT
many	TRBV12-3/TRBV12-4	TRBJ2-1	TRBD1	CASSLHPTGTEQFF	TGTGCCAGCAGTCTACATCCGACAGGGACCGAGCAGTTCTTC
few	TRBV12-3/TRBV12-4	TRBJ1-5	NA	CASRAILNSNQPQHF	TGTGCCAGCAGGGCGATACTTAATAGCAATCAGCCCCAGCATTTT
few	TRBV9	TRBJ1-6	TRBD1	CASSVEGTGSPLHF	TGTGCCAGCAGCGTAGAGGGGACAGGATCACCCCTCCACTTT
few	TRBV6-1	TRBJ2-1	TRBD1	CASSEQQGGNEQFF	TGTGCCAGCAGTGAACAACAGGGGGGTAATGAGCAGTTCTTC
few	TRBV4-2	TRBJ1-6	NA	CASSQDPQGYNSPLHF	TGTGCCAGCAGCCAAGATCCCCAGGGCTATAATTCACCCCTCCACTTT
NA	TRBV28	TRBJ2-2	TRBD2	CASSLLASGNTGELFF	TGTGCCAGCAGTTTACTCGCTAGCGGGAACACCGGGGAGCTGTTTTTT
few	TRBV20-1	TRBJ2-7	NA	CSAVSGTDNEQYF	TGCAGTGCTGTTTCCGGGACGGACAACGAGCAGTACTTC
few	TRBV7-6	TRBJ2-7	NA	CASSLEGQGEQYF	TGTGCCAGCAGCTTAGAGGGGCAGGGTGAGCAGTACTTC
NA	TRBV4-2	TRBJ1-5	NA	CASSQELVWSNQPQHF	TGTGCCAGCAGCCAAGAACTGGTCTGGAGCAATCAGCCCCAGCATTTT
NA	TRBV20-1	TRBJ2-1	TRBD2	CSANTLAGDPFF	TGCAGTGCTAATACACTAGCGGGAGATCCGTTCTTC
NA	TRBV4-1	TRBJ2-7	TRBD1	CASSQEGWTGNPRSYEQYF	TGCGCCAGCAGCCAAGAAGGGTGGACAGGTAATCCTCGTTCGTACGAGCAGTACTTC
NA	TRBV7-2	TRBJ2-5	NA	CASSTYKGRVGTQYF	TGTGCCAGCAGCACCTACAAGGGGCGGGTAGGGACCCAGTACTTC
NA	TRBV7-9	TRBJ1-1	NA	CASNAPESFEAFF	TGTGCCAGCAACGCCCCTGAATCCTTTGAGGCTTTCTTT
NA	TRBV7-2	TRBJ1-2	NA	CASGHPRTLNYGYTF	TGTGCCAGCGGACACCCCCGGACCCTTAACTATGGCTACACCTTC
NA	TRBV7-6	TRBJ2-7	NA	CASSLGSATYEQYF	TGTGCCAGCAGCTTGGGCAGCGCTACCTACGAGCAGTACTTC
NA	TRBV11-3	TRBJ1-4	NA	CASSLPWTCNEKLFF	TGTGCCAGCAGCTTACCCTGGACATGCAATGAAAAACTGTTTTTT
NA	TRBV19	TRBJ2-7	NA	CASSRLLIADSSYEQYF	TGTGCCAGTAGTAGGCTGTTGATAGCGGATAGCTCCTACGAGCAGTACTTC
NA	TRBV7-3	TRBJ2-7	NA	CASSLNGGSVGDEQYF	TGTGCCAGCAGCTTAAATGGCGGCTCAGTTGGGGACGAGCAGTACTTC
NA	TRBV9	TRBJ1-2	NA	CASSVVSDPWYGYTF	TGTGCCAGCAGCGTAGTCAGCGACCCGTGGTATGGCTACACCTTC
few	TRBV20-1	TRBJ2-5	NA	CSASSPTKYQETQYF	TGCAGTGCTAGTAGCCCTACCAAGTACCAAGAGACCCAGTACTTC
many	TRBV6-5	TRBJ2-6	NA	CASGVGANVLTF	TGTGCCAGCGGGGTCGGGGCCAACGTCCTGACTTTC
many	TRBV9	TRBJ2-3	NA	CASSVEAYTDTQYF	TGTGCCAGCAGCGTAGAGGCCTACACAGATACGCAGTATTTT
NA	TRBV13	TRBJ1-1	TRBD1	CASSFSRTGGMNTEAFF	TGTGCCAGCAGCTTTTCCCGGACAGGGGGCATGAACACTGAAGCTTTCTTT
few	TRBV5-1	TRBJ2-3	NA	CASSPARQTDTQYF	TGTGCCAGCAGCCCGGCCCGACAGACAGATACGCAGTATTTT
NA	TRBV9	TRBJ1-5	NA	CAHVELPQHF	TGTGCCCACGTGGAGCTACCCCAGCATTTT
NA	TRBV20-1	TRBJ2-7	NA	CSARGTSSGGVEEGAAYEQYF	TGCAGTGCTAGGGGCACCTCCTCCGGCGGGGTCGAAGAAGGGGCGGCCTACGAGCAGTACTTC
few	TRBV2	TRBJ2-5	TRBD2	CASILAGEETQYF	TGTGCCAGCATTCTGGCGGGGGAAGAGACCCAGTACTTC
NA	TRBV25-1	TRBJ2-3	TRBD2	CASSEWAGGYTDTQYF	TGTGCCAGCAGTGAATGGGCGGGAGGGTACACAGATACGCAGTATTTT
few	TRBV20-1	TRBJ2-5	TRBD2	CSARSTGREAQYF	TGCAGTGCTAGATCTACGGGGCGGGAGGCCCAGTACTTC
NA	TRBV6-2/TRBV6-3	TRBJ1-2	NA	CASSTNSLRGYTF	TGTGCCAGCAGTACGAACTCCCTGCGGGGCTACACCTTC
NA	TRBV6-6	TRBJ1-1	NA	CASRGGTNTEAFF	TGTGCCAGCAGGGGGGGAACGAACACTGAAGCTTTCTTT
NA	TRBV11-2	TRBJ2-5	TRBD2	CASSSTPGLADEQYF	TGTGCCAGCAGCTCAACCCCCGGACTAGCGGATGAGCAGTACTTC
few	TRBV7-9	TRBJ2-7	TRBD2	CASSLAPSGEYEQYF	TGTGCCAGCAGCTTAGCGCCCAGCGGGGAATACGAGCAGTACTTC
few	TRBV29-1	TRBJ2-1	TRBD2	CSVVRLAGGGNEQFF	TGCAGCGTTGTAAGACTAGCGGGAGGTGGAAATGAGCAGTTCTTC
few	TRBV5-5	TRBJ2-3	NA	CASSLAYSTDTQYF	TGTGCCAGCAGCTTAGCCTACAGCACAGATACGCAGTATTTT
few	TRBV29-1	TRBJ1-1	NA	CSVPGGGNTEAFF	TGCAGCGTCCCGGGGGGGGGAAACACTGAAGCTTTCTTT
NA	TRBV15	TRBJ2-7	NA	CATSRDPAYEQYF	TGTGCCACCAGCCGGGACCCAGCCTACGAGCAGTACTTC
few	TRBV9	TRBJ2-7	TRBD2	CASSGGGGASREQYF	TGTGCCAGCAGCGGGGGCGGGGGAGCTTCACGCGAGCAGTACTTC
NA	TRBV27	TRBJ2-3	TRBD1	CARGQQTDTQYF	TGTGCCAGGGGACAGCAAACAGATACGCAGTATTTT
NA	TRBV3-1	TRBJ2-2	NA	CASSQDWRENTGELFF	TGTGCCAGCAGCCAAGATTGGCGGGAGAACACCGGGGAGCTGTTTTTT
NA	TRBV27	TRBJ1-1	NA	CASSSTTTREAFF	TGTGCCAGCAGTAGCACAACTACCAGAGAAGCTTTCTTT
NA	TRBV12-3/TRBV12-4	TRBJ1-1	NA	CASNQGQWNTEAFF	TGTGCCAGCAACCAGGGACAATGGAACACTGAAGCTTTCTTT
many	TRBV25-1	TRBJ1-4	NA	CASSITTGGELFF	TGTGCCAGCAGCATTACAACTGGGGGCGAACTGTTTTTT
once	TRBV11-2	TRBJ2-1	TRBD2	CASSLVAGGPHSYNEQFF	TGTGCCAGCAGCTTAGTAGCGGGGGGACCCCACTCCTACAATGAGCAGTTCTTC
many	TRBV7-3	TRBJ2-3	TRBD2	CASSPLAGLARNTQYF	TGTGCCAGCAGTCCTTTAGCGGGACTGGCGAGGAATACGCAGTATTTT
few	TRBV5-6	TRBJ2-7	NA	CASSPGVGGRTYEQYF	TGTGCCAGCAGCCCTGGGGTCGGGGGGCGAACGTACGAGCAGTACTTC
few	TRBV12-3/TRBV12-4	TRBJ1-6	TRBD1	CASSWDRVNSPLHF	TGTGCCAGCAGCTGGGACAGGGTGAATTCACCCCTCCACTTT
NA	TRBV4-1	TRBJ1-5	NA	CVSSQVSPGPQHF	TGCGTCAGCAGCCAAGTTTCTCCAGGGCCCCAGCATTTT
NA	TRBV30	TRBJ2-7	NA	CVWSAVNEQYF	TGTGTCTGGAGCGCAGTGAACGAGCAGTACTTC
NA	TRBV10-3	TRBJ2-7	NA	CAISEPRQSSYEQYF	TGTGCCATCAGTGAGCCCCGACAGAGCTCCTACGAGCAGTACTTC
few	TRBV2	TRBJ1-2	NA	CASNLLGQSNGYTF	TGTGCCAGCAACCTACTGGGACAATCCAATGGCTACACCTTC
few	TRBV6-1	TRBJ1-4	NA	CASAEGGENEKLFF	TGTGCCAGCGCCGAGGGGGGCGAGAATGAAAAACTGTTTTTT
few	TRBV20-1	TRBJ2-5	NA	CSARETRTWGDQETQYF	TGCAGTGCTAGAGAAACTAGGACTTGGGGGGATCAAGAGACCCAGTACTTC